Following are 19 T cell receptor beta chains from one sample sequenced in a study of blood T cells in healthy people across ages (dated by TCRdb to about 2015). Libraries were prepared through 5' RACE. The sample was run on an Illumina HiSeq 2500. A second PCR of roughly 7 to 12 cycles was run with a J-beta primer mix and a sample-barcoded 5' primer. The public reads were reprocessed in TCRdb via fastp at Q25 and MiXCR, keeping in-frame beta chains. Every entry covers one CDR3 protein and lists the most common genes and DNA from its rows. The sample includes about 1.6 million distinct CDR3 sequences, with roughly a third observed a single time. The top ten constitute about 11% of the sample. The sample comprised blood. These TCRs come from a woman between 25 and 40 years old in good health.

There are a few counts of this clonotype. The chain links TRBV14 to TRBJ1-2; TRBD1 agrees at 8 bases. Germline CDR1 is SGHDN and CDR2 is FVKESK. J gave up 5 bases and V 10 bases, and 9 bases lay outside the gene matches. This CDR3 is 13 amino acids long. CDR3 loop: CATAKGQEYGYTF. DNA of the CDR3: TGTGCCACCGCGAAGGGACAGGAGTATGGCTACACCTTC. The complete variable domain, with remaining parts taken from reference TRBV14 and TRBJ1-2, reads EAGVTQFPSHSVIEKGQTVTLRCDPISGHDNLYWYRRVMGKEIKFLLHFVKESKQDESGMPNNRFLAERTGGTYSTLKVQPAELEDSGVYFCATAKGQEYGYTFGSGTRLTVV.

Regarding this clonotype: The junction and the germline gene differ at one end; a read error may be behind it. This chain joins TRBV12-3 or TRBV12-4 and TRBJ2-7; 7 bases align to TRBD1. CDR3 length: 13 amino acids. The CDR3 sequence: CASSFEGADEQYF. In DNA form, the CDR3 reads TGTGCTAGCAGTTTTGAGGGGGCCGACGAGCAGTACTTC.

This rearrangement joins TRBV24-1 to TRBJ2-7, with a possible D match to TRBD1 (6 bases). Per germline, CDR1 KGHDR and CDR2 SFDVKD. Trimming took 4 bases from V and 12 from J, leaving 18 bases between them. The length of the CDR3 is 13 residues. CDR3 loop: CATSEPQGIEVYF. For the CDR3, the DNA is TGTGCCACCAGTGAACCACAGGGAATCGAAGTGTACTTC.

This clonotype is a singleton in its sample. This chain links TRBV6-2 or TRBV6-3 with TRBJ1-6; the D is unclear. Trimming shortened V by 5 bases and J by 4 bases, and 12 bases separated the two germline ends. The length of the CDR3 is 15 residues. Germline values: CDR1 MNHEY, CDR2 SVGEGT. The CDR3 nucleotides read TGTGCCAGCAGTCTTTTGACATCGTATAATTCACCCCTCCACTTT. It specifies CASSLLTSYNSPLHF.

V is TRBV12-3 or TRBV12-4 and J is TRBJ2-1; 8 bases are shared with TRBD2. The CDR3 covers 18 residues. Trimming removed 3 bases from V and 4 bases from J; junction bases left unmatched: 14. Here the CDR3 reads CASSFFSSGSFIYNEQFF. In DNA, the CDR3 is TGTGCCAGCAGTTTCTTTAGCAGCGGGAGCTTCATTTACAATGAGCAGTTCTTC.

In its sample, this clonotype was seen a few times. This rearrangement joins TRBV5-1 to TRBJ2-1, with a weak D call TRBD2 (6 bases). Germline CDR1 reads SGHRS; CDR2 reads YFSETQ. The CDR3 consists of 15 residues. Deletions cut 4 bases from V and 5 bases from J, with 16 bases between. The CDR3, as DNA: TGCGCCAGCAGCCACCGGGACTGGGGAGACAATGAGCAGTTCTTC. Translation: CASSHRDWGDNEQFF.

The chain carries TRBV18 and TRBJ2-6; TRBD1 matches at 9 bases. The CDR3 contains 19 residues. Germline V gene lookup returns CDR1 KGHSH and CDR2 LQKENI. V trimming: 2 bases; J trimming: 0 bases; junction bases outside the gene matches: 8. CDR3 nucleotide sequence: TGTGCCAGCTCACCAACGACAGGGGGGGAAGACTCTGGGGCCAACGTCCTGACTTTC. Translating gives CASSPTTGGEDSGANVLTF.

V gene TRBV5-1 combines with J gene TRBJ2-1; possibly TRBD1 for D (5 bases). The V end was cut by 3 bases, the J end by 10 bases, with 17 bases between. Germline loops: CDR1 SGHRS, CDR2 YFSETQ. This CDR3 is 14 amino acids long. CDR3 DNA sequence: TGCGCCAGCAGCTGGGCCCCAGGGCTCGGGGAGCAGTTCTTC. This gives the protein CASSWAPGLGEQFF. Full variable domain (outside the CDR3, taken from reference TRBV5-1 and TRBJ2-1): KAGVTQTPRYLIKTRGQQVTLSCSPISGHRSVSWYQQTPGQGLQFLFEYFSETQRNKGNFPGRFSGRQFSNSRSEMNVSTLELGDSALYLCASSWAPGLGEQFFGPGTRLTVL.

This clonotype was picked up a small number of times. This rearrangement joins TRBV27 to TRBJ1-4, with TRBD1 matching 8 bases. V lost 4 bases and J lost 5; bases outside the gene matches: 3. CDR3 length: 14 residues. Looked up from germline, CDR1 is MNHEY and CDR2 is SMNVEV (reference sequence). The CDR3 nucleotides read TGTGCCAGCAGTTATCGGACAGGGAATGAAAAACTGTTTTTT. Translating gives CASSYRTGNEKLFF.

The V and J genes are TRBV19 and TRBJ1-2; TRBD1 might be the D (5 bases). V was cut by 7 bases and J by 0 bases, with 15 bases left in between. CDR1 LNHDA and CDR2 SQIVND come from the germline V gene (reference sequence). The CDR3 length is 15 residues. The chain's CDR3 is CASKSSTASNYGYTF. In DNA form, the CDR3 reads TGTGCCAGTAAGAGCTCGACAGCCTCTAACTATGGCTACACCTTC.

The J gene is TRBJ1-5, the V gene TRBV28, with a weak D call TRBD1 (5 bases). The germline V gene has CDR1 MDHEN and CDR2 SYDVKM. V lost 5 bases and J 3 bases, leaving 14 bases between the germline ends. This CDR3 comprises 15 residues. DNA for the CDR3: TGTGCCAGCAGTCTACGGGACCGGGCCAATCAGCCCCAGCATTTT. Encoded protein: CASSLRDRANQPQHF. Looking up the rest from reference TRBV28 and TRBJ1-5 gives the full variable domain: DVKVTQSSRYLVKRTGEKVFLECVQDMDHENMFWYRQDPGLGLRLIYFSYDVKMKEKGDIPEGYSVSREKKERFSLILESASTNQTSMYLCASSLRDRANQPQHFGDGTRLSIL.

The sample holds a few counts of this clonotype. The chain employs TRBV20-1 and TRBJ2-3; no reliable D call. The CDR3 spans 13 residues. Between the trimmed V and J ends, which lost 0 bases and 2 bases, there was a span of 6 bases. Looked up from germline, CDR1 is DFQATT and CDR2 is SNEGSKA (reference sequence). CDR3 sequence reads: CSARDYYTDTQYF. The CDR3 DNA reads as TGCAGTGCTAGAGATTACTACACAGATACGCAGTATTTT.

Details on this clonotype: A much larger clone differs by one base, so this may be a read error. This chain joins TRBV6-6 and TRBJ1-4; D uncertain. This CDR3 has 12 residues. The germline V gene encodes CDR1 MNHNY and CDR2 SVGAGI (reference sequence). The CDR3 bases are TGTGCCAGCAGCCGCGGGCATGAAGAACTGTTTTTT. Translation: CASSRGHEELFF.

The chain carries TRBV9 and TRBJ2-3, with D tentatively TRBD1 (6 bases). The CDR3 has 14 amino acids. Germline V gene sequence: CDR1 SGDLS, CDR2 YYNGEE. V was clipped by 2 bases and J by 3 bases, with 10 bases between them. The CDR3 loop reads CASSVGADTDTQYF. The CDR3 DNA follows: TGTGCCAGCAGCGTGGGGGCAGATACAGATACGCAGTATTTT.

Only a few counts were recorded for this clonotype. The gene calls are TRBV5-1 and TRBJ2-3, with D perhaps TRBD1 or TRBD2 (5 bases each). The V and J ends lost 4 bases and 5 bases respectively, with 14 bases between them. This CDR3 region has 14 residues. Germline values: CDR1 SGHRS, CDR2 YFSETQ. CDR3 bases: TGCGCCAGCAGCACTACCGGGGCCAGAGATACGCAGTATTTT. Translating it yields CASSTTGARDTQYF.

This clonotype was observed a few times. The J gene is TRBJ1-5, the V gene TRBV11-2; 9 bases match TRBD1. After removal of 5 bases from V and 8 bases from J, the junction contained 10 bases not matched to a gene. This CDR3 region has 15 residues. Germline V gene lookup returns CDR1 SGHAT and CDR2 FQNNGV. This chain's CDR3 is CASSEGQGGSKPQHF. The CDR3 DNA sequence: TGTGCCAGCAGCGAGGGACAGGGAGGTTCGAAGCCCCAGCATTTT.

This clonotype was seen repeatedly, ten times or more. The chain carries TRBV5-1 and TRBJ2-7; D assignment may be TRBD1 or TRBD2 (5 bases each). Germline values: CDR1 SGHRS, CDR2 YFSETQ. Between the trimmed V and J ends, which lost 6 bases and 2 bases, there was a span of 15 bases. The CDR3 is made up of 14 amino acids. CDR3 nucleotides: TGCGCCAGCATTCTTCGGGACCATCCCTACGAGCAGTACTTC. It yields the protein CASILRDHPYEQYF.

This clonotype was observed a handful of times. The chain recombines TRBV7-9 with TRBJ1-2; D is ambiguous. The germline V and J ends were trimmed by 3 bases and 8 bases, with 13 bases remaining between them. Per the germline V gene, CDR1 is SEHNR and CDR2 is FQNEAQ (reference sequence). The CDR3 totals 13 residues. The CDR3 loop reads CASSLSSVTGYTF. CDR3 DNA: TGTGCCAGCAGCTTGTCCAGTGTTACGGGCTACACCTTC.

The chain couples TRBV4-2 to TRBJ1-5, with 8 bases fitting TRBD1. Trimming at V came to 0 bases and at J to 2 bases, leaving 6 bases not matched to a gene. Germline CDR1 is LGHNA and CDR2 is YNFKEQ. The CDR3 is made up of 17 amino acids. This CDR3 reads CASSQDWDRWGNQPQHF. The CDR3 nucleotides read TGTGCCAGCAGCCAAGATTGGGACAGGTGGGGCAATCAGCCCCAGCATTTT.